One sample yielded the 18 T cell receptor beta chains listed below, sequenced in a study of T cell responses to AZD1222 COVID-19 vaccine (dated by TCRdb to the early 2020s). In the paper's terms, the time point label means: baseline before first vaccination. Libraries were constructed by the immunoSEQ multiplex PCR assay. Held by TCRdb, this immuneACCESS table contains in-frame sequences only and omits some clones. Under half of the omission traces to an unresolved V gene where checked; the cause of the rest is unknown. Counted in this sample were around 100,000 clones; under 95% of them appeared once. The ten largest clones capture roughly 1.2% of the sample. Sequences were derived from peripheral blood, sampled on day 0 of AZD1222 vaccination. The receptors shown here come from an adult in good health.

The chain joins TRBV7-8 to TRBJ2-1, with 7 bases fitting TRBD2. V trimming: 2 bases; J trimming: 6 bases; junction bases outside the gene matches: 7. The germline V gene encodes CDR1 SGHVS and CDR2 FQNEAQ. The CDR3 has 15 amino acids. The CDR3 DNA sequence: TGTGCCAGCAGCTTACGACGGGAGGATTTCAATGAGCAGTTCTTC. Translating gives CASSLRREDFNEQFF.

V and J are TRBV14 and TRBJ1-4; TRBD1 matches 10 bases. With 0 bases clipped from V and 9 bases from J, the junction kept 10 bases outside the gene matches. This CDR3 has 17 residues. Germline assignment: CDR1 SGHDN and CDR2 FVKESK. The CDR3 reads CASSQDIPGTGEQKLFF. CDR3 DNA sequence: TGTGCCAGCAGCCAAGATATCCCCGGGACAGGGGAACAAAAACTGTTTTTT.

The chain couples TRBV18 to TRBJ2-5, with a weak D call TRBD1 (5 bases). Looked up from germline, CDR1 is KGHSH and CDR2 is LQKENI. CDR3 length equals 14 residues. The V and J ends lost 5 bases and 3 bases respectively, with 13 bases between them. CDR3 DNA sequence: TGTGCCAGCTCAACGCAGACAGAGAAAGAGACCCAGTACTTC. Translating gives CASSTQTEKETQYF.

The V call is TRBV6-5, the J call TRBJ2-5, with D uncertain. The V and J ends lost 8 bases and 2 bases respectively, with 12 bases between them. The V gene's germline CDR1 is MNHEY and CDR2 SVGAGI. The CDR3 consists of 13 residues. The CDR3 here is CASAPGIQETQYF. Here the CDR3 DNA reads TGTGCCAGCGCCCCTGGGATTCAAGAGACCCAGTACTTC.

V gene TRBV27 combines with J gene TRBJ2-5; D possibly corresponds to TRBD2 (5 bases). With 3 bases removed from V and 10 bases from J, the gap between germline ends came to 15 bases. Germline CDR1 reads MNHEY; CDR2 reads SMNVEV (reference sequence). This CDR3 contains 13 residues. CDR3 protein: CASSFKSSGDQYF. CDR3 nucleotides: TGTGCCAGCAGTTTTAAGTCGTCCGGGGACCAGTACTTC.

CDR3 region: CATSRDTLNEQFF. The CDR3 nucleotides are TGTGCCACCTCACGGGACACCCTCAATGAGCAGTTCTTC. V gene TRBV24-1 combines with J gene TRBJ2-1; possible D gene TRBD1, 6 bases. This CDR3 is 13 amino acids long. V lost 9 bases to trimming and J lost 6 bases, with 14 bases between them. CDR1 is KGHDR, CDR2 SFDVKD, per germline.

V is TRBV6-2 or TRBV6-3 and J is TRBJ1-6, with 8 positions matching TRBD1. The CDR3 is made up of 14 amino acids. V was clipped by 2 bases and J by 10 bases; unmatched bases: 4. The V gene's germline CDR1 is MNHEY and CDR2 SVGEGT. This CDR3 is CASSYGDRGSPLHF. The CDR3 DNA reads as TGTGCCAGCAGTTACGGTGACAGGGGCTCACCCCTCCACTTT.

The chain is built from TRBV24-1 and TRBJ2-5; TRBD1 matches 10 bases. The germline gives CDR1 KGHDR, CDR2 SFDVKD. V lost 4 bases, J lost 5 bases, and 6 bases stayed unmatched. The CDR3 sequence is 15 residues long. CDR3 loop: CATSEGTGETETQYF. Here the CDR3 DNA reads TGTGCCACCAGTGAAGGGACAGGGGAAACGGAGACCCAGTACTTC.

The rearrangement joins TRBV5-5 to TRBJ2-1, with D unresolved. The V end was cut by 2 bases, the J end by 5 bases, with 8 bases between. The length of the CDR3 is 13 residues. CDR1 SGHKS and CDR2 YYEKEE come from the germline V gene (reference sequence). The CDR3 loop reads CASSLIGDNEQFF. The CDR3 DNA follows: TGTGCCAGCAGCTTAATAGGAGACAATGAGCAGTTCTTC.

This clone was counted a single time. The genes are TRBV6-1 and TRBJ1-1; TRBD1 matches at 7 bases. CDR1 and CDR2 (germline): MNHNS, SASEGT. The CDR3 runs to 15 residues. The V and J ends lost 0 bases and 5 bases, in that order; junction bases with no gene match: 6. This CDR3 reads CASSEARGGRTEAFF. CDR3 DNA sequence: TGTGCCAGCAGTGAAGCCAGGGGGGGGAGGACTGAAGCTTTCTTT.

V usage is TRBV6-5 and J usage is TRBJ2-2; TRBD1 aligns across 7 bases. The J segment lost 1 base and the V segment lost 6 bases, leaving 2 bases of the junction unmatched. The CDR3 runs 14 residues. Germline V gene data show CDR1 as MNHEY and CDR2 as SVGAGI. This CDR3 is CASSDRENTGELFF. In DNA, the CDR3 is TGTGCCAGCAGCGACAGGGAGAACACCGGGGAGCTGTTTTTT.

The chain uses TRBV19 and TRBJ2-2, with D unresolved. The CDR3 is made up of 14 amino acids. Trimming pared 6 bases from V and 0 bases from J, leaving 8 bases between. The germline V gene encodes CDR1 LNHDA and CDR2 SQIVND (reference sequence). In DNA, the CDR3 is TGTGCCAGTAGCCAATCTACGAACACCGGGGAGCTGTTTTTT. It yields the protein CASSQSTNTGELFF.

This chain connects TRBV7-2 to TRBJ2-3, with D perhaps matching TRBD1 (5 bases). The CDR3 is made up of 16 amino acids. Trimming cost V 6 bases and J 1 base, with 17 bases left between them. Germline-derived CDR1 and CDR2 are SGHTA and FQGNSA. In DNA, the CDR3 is TGTGCCAGCAGGCCTCAGGGCAGTCTGGGCACAGATACGCAGTATTTT. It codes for CASRPQGSLGTDTQYF.

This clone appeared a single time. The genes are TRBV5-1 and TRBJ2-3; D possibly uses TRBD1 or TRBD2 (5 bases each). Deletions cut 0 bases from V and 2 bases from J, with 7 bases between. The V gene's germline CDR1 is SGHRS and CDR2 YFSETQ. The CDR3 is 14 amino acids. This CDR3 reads CASSLAGLTDTQYF. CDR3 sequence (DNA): TGCGCCAGCAGCTTGGCGGGGCTCACAGATACGCAGTATTTT.

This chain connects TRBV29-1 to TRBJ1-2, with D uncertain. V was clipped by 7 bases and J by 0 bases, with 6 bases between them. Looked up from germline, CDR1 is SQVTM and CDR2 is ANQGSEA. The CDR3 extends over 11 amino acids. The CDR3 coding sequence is TGCAGCGCCTCAGCTAACTATGGCTACACCTTC. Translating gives CSASANYGYTF.

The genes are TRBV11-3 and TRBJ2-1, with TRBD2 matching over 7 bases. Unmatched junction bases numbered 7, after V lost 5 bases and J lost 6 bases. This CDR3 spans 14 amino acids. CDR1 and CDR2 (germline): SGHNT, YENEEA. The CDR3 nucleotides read TGTGCCAGCAGCCCCGGACTAGAAGGCAATGAGCAGTTCTTC. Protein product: CASSPGLEGNEQFF.

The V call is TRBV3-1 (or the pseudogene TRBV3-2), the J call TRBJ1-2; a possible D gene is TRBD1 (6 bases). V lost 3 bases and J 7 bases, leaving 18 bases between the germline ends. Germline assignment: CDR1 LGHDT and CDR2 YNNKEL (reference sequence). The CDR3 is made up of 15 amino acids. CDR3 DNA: TGTGCCAGCAGCCAGGCGGACAGAGCCTATTTTGGCTACACCTTC. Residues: CASSQADRAYFGYTF.

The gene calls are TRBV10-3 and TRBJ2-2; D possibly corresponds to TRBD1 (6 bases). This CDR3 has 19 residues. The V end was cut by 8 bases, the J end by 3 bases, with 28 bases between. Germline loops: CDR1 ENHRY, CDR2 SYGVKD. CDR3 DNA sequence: TGTGCCATCTCTCGTCCCACACACCTACAGGGTTCGGACACCGGGGAGCTGTTTTTT. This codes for CAISRPTHLQGSDTGELFF.